The text below deals with one TCR beta chain. Its target is unknown. These data come from a study of shared clonotypes between healthy human individuals. Generated by immunoSEQ multiplex PCR, the TCRdb table keeps only in-frame clones and is missing some. The sample consists of 1.5 million to 2.5 million clones, roughly 94% of them appearing once. CD45RO-negative, CCR7-positively selected cells formed the naive CD8 fraction, excluding terminally differentiated effector memory CD45RA+ cells. In germline, CDR1 is MNHEY, CDR2 SVGAGI. The ends lost 4 bases at V and 6 bases at J; junction bases unmatched: 6. The CDR3 totals 15 residues. Study results and caveats: In having few donors, the study represented limited genetic and exposure-history diversity.

This TCR was recovered from a man between 18 and 35 years old in good health. The sequencing input was naive CD8+ T cells sorted from blood. The rearrangement uses TRBV6-5 and TRBJ2-2; 9 bases fit TRBD1. The CDR3 is CASSWVQGAAGELFF. DNA for the CDR3: TGTGCCAGCAGTTGGGTACAGGGGGCAGCCGGGGAGCTGTTTTTT.